This is a list of T cell receptor beta chains from one sample in a study of T cells in Graves' hyperthyroidism and ophthalmopathy. TCRdb reprocessed the multiplex PCR reads via MiXCR and lists one record per CDR3 protein. Of around 610,000 distinct CDR3 sequences listed, roughly 15% were seen once; the top ten hold 3.5% to 4.5%. Sequenced material: blood. Receptors originate from a woman aged 40 to 50 with Graves' ophthalmopathy. Each CDR3 is given with its conserved first and last residue. D genes are given only for firm matches. Rows may omit the clone size; those that give it use once, few, many or a size class.

TRBV6-2/TRBV6-3,many,TRBD1,TRBJ2-7,TGTGCCAGCACCTACGACAGGGGCTCCTACGAGCAGTACTTC,CASTYDRGSYEQYF
TRBV19,many,.,TRBJ1-1,TGTGCCAGTAGTTTTCCCCAGGGACACACTGAAGCTTTCTTT,CASSFPQGHTEAFF
TRBV28,.,.,TRBJ2-1,TGTGCCAGCACCCCAAACAGCGGGTACTCCTACAATGAGCAGTTCTTC,CASTPNSGYSYNEQFF
TRBV6-1,.,.,TRBJ2-7,TGTGCCAGCAGTACCGGGAAGGGCTACGAGCAGTACTTC,CASSTGKGYEQYF
TRBV6-2/TRBV6-3,many,.,TRBJ2-5,TGTGCCAGCAGCGACCGGACGAGGGACCAAGAGACCCAGTACTTC,CASSDRTRDQETQYF
TRBV5-1,many,TRBD1,TRBJ2-2,TGCGCCAGCAGCGGGACAGTGAACACCGGGGAGCTGTTTTTT,CASSGTVNTGELFF
TRBV18,.,.,TRBJ1-1,TGTGCCAGCTCGCGCTTGGGGGCCCAATCTGAAGCTTTCTTT,CASSRLGAQSEAFF
TRBV27,many,TRBD1,TRBJ1-2,TGTGCCAGCAGTGAAACAGGGGTACTTAGCTATGGCTACACCTTC,CASSETGVLSYGYTF
TRBV12-3/TRBV12-4,.,.,TRBJ2-5,TGTGCCAGCAGTCCTACTGGACTGTTGCAAGAGACCCAGTACTTC,CASSPTGLLQETQYF
TRBV11-2,many,TRBD2,TRBJ2-5,TGTGCCAGCAGCACATCCGGGACTAAAGAGACCCAGTGCTTC,CASSTSGTKETQCF
TRBV12-3/TRBV12-4,many,.,TRBJ1-2,TGTGCCAGCACCGAGGGGGGCTTCTATGGCTACACCTTC,CASTEGGFYGYTF
TRBV7-9,many,.,TRBJ2-7,TGTGCCAGCAGCTTCGGCGTCGGCCTTTACGAGCAGTACTTC,CASSFGVGLYEQYF
TRBV7-2,many,.,TRBJ2-5,TGTGCCAGCACCGTACTTAATGGGGAGACCCAGTACTTC,CASTVLNGETQYF
TRBV11-2,many,TRBD1,TRBJ1-1,TGTGCCAGCAGCACCCAGACAGGGGGCACTGAAGCTTTCTTT,CASSTQTGGTEAFF
TRBV20-1,many,.,TRBJ1-1,TGCAGTGCTCCCCCTGGCCCGGGCTCGACTGAAGCTTTCTTT,CSAPPGPGSTEAFF
TRBV6-2/TRBV6-3,.,.,TRBJ2-2,TGTGCCAGCAGTTATCGACCCTTCGGCAGGGCGAACACCGGGGAGCTGTTTTTT,CASSYRPFGRANTGELFF
TRBV7-8,many,.,TRBJ2-7,TGTGCCAGCAGCTCTATAGGTTTCTACGAGCAGTACTTC,CASSSIGFYEQYF
TRBV6-2/TRBV6-3,many,.,TRBJ2-7,TGTGCCAGCGGGGGTCGAAGGAACGAGCAGTACTTC,CASGGRRNEQYF
TRBV11-1,many,.,TRBJ1-1,TGTGCCAGCAGAGGGGGTACCGGTGTCACTGAAGCTTTCTTT,CASRGGTGVTEAFF
TRBV11-2,many,.,TRBJ1-1,TGTGCCAGCAGCTTAGATGGGGGGAGAGGCACTGAAGCTTTCTTT,CASSLDGGRGTEAFF
TRBV11-1,.,.,TRBJ2-7,TGTGCCAGCAGCCCCCCTTACCGGAGGTTTGTCTACGAGCAGTACTTC,CASSPPYRRFVYEQYF
TRBV9,few,TRBD2,TRBJ2-5,TGTGCCAGCAGCACCCTACCGGGACTAGCGGTCCCGGAGGCCCAAGAGACCCAGTACTTC,CASSTLPGLAVPEAQETQYF
TRBV19,many,.,TRBJ2-6,TGTGCCAGTAGGGACAAATACTCTGGGGCCAACGTCCTGACTTTC,CASRDKYSGANVLTF
TRBV13,many,TRBD2,TRBJ2-5,TGTGCCAGCAGCTCGGGACTAGAGGTGGCGGAGACCCAGTACTTC,CASSSGLEVAETQYF
TRBV20-1,many,TRBD2,TRBJ2-7,TGCAGTGCTAGAGTCGGGGGAGGGGTGCAGTACTTC,CSARVGGGVQYF
TRBV13,many,.,TRBJ1-1,TGTGCCAGCAGCTTAGAGCGCAGCAACACTGAAGCTTTCTTT,CASSLERSNTEAFF
TRBV2,many,.,TRBJ1-2,TGTGCCAGCAGTGAAGGCACTGCGGGCTATGGCTACACCTTC,CASSEGTAGYGYTF
TRBV12-3/TRBV12-4,many,.,TRBJ1-3,TGTGCCAGCAGTATGGGCCCGGGTTCTGGAAACACCATATATTTT,CASSMGPGSGNTIYF
TRBV18,few,.,TRBJ2-7,TGTGCCAGCTCACATTCGGACACCACCTACGAGCAGTACTTC,CASSHSDTTYEQYF
TRBV29-1,many,.,TRBJ1-5,TGCAGCGTTCTTGGTACGGAAAATCAGCCCCAGCATTTT,CSVLGTENQPQHF
TRBV30,many,.,TRBJ1-1,TGTGCCTGGAGTGTCGGAGCGAACACTGAAGCTTTCTTT,CAWSVGANTEAFF
TRBV4-3,few,.,TRBJ2-7,TGCGCCAGCAGCCAACTTCACCGGGGCCCCTACGAGCAGTACTTC,CASSQLHRGPYEQYF
TRBV7-2,.,.,TRBJ2-5,TGTGCCAGCAGCTTCATAAGGGCCTGGGAGACCCAGTACTTC,CASSFIRAWETQYF
TRBV20-1,many,TRBD2,TRBJ2-5,TGCAGTGCTAGAAGACTAGCGGGACCTGATGCTCAAGAGACCCAGTACTTC,CSARRLAGPDAQETQYF
TRBV20-1,many,TRBD2,TRBJ2-7,TGCAGTGCTAGGGGGCTAGCGGGAAAGGACGAGCAGTACTTC,CSARGLAGKDEQYF
TRBV9,few,.,TRBJ1-3,TGTGCCAGCAGCGTAGGAATTTTTGAGGGGACGTCTGGAAACACCATATATTTT,CASSVGIFEGTSGNTIYF
TRBV6-1,many,.,TRBJ2-5,TGTGCCAGCAGTACGCAGGAAGAGACCCAGTACTTC,CASSTQEETQYF
TRBV7-8,many,TRBD2,TRBJ2-5,TGTGCCAGCAGCTCGGGACTAGCGCAACAAGAGACCCAGTACTTC,CASSSGLAQQETQYF
TRBV2,many,.,TRBJ1-1,TGTGCCAGCAGTGAATCATGGGTGCTGAACACTGAAGCTTTCTTT,CASSESWVLNTEAFF
TRBV7-9,many,TRBD2,TRBJ2-5,TGTGCCAGCAGCTCTAGCGGGAGTCATAGGGAGACCCAGTACTTC,CASSSSGSHRETQYF
TRBV28,many,.,TRBJ2-5,TGTGCCAGCAGTTTATACGAGGGGAGGGAGACCCAGTACTTC,CASSLYEGRETQYF
TRBV6-1,many,.,TRBJ2-7,TGTGCCAGCAAACAACTTGGCGGGATCTCTTACGAGCAGTACTTC,CASKQLGGISYEQYF